Each of the 9 T cell receptor beta chains below was sequenced from the same sample in a study of OX40 agonist ivuxolimab in advanced cancers. Produced via immunoSEQ multiplex PCR; TCRdb's table is partial and in-frame only. In the table there are about 69,000 clones, around 83% of which are singletons. Here the sequenced sample was CD4+ or CD8+ T cells sorted from blood, taken in a trial of the OX40 agonist ivuxolimab. All receptors derive from an adult with an advanced solid tumor such as melanoma, head and neck, liver or kidney cancer.

The chain is built from TRBV2 and TRBJ1-2; 7 nucleotides line up with TRBD1. Losses at the gene ends were 5 bases for V and 6 bases for J; bases not matched to a gene: 6. CDR1 and CDR2 (germline): SNHLY, FYNNEI. This CDR3 is 13 amino acids long. CDR3 loop: CASSIKQGNGYTF. In DNA, the CDR3 is TGTGCCAGCAGTATAAAACAGGGGAATGGCTACACCTTC.

The V gene is TRBV14, the J gene TRBJ1-2; D gene unclear. V shed 1 base and J shed 5 bases, with 8 bases lying between them. CDR1 is SGHDN and CDR2 is FVKESK in the germline V gene. This CDR3 is built from 13 residues. The CDR3 bases are TGTGCCAGCAGCCAAGCGGTGGGATATGGCTACACCTTC. Its translation: CASSQAVGYGYTF.

This rearrangement joins TRBV5-1 to TRBJ1-4, with D possibly TRBD1 on 6 matching bases. There are 15 residues in the CDR3. Trimming removed 3 bases from V and 3 bases from J, with 12 bases in between. CDR1 is SGHRS, CDR2 YFSETQ, per germline. CDR3 residues: CASSSTGRPNEKLFF. Here the CDR3 DNA reads TGCGCCAGCAGCTCTACAGGGAGGCCTAATGAAAAACTGTTTTTT.

The genes are TRBV7-3 and TRBJ2-2, with D uncertain. The V gene lost 5 bases and the J gene lost 5 bases, with 9 bases spanning the gap. From germline, CDR1 is SGHTA and CDR2 FQGTGA. This CDR3 region has 13 residues. This CDR3 reads CASSLQRTGELFF. Written as DNA, the CDR3 is TGTGCCAGCAGCCTCCAGCGTACCGGGGAGCTGTTTTTT.

The chain links TRBV7-2 to TRBJ1-1, with no clear D. V was pared by 5 bases and J by 5 bases, with 9 bases between. Germline CDR1 is SGHTA and CDR2 is FQGNSA. The CDR3 sequence is 12 residues long. Written as DNA, the CDR3 is TGTGCCAGCAGCCTTTCCCGAACTGAAGCTTTCTTT. Its protein is CASSLSRTEAFF.

The genes are TRBV5-1 and TRBJ2-5; 7 nucleotides match TRBD1. Per the germline V gene, CDR1 is SGHRS and CDR2 is YFSETQ. The V and J ends lost 2 bases and 5 bases, in that order; junction bases with no gene match: 12. The CDR3 has 16 amino acids. For the CDR3, the DNA is TGCGCCAGCAGCTTTTCCCCTGCAGGGGGTGGGGAGACCCAGTACTTC. Translated, it gives CASSFSPAGGGETQYF.

V gene TRBV6-1 combines with J gene TRBJ2-3; 9 positions match TRBD2. Looked up from germline, CDR1 is MNHNS and CDR2 is SASEGT. The CDR3 spans 18 residues. The V segment lost 2 bases and the J segment 1 base; nucleotides outside the gene matches: 10. CDR3 in DNA: TGTGCCAGCAGTGAACGCCTAGCGGGGTCCCGGGGCACAGATACGCAGTATTTT. Translated, it gives CASSERLAGSRGTDTQYF.

This clone has a handful of counts. The chain is built from TRBV10-1 and TRBJ1-1; D is uncertain. Germline values: CDR1 WNHNN, CDR2 SYGVQD (reference sequence). V lost 8 bases and J lost 11, with 12 bases in between. This CDR3 spans 10 amino acids. CDR3 protein: CASAPPWAFF. The DNA for the CDR3 is TGCGCCAGCGCACCGCCATGGGCTTTCTTT.

The genes are TRBV11-2 and TRBJ2-2, with D perhaps matching TRBD1 (5 bases). Germline CDR1 and CDR2: SGHAT and FQNNGV. The CDR3 has 17 residues. V was pared by 1 base and J by 6 bases, with 18 bases between. The CDR3 DNA reads TGTGCCAGCAGCTTAGGAGAAGGGGCCCGGGTTCCCGGGGAGCTGTTTTTT. The encoded protein is CASSLGEGARVPGELFF.